Presented here are 14 T cell receptor beta chains from one specimen sequenced in a study of blood T cell repertoires in COVID-19. Produced via immunoSEQ multiplex PCR; TCRdb's table is partial and in-frame only. The table records a few hundred thousand clones, about 90% of them present only once. What was sequenced was PBMCs or T cells enriched from blood (not recorded which). Every receptor here comes from a woman aged 25 to 39 who had recovered from COVID-19.

Note on this clone: This specimen includes other DNA sequences encoding the same CDR3. The chain joins TRBV18 to TRBJ1-3; 9 bases are shared with TRBD1. V gave up 4 bases and J gave up 3 bases; unmatched junction bases: 1. Germline CDR1 KGHSH, CDR2 LQKENI. The CDR3 runs 14 residues. The CDR3 DNA sequence: TGTGCCAGCTCACGGGGACAGGGTGGAAACACCATATATTTT. Its protein is CASSRGQGGNTIYF. The full variable domain, completed using reference TRBV18 and TRBJ1-3, is NAGVMQNPRHLVRRRGQEARLRCSPMKGHSHVYWYRQLPEEGLKFMVYLQKENIIDESGMPKERFSAEFPKEGPSILRIQQVVRGDSAAYFCASSRGQGGNTIYFGEGSWLTVV.

This chain connects TRBV6-5 to TRBJ1-2; D may be TRBD1 (5 bases). Trimming took off 8 bases at V and 7 bases at J, with 14 bases between the two ends. Per the germline V gene, CDR1 is MNHEY and CDR2 is SVGAGI. The length of the CDR3 is 12 residues. The CDR3: CASFLTVVGYTF. As DNA, the CDR3 is TGTGCCAGCTTTTTGACAGTCGTTGGCTACACCTTC.

V usage is TRBV5-6 and J usage is TRBJ1-3; 9 nucleotides match TRBD1. The germline CDR1 and CDR2 sequences are SGHDT and YYEEEE. Trimming removed 4 bases from V and 0 bases from J; junction bases left unmatched: 8. The CDR3 consists of 17 residues. The CDR3 region is CASSLTGTGNSGNTIYF. CDR3 nucleotide sequence: TGTGCCAGCAGCCTAACCGGGACAGGGAACTCTGGAAACACCATATATTTT. The full variable domain, rest sourced from reference TRBV5-6 and TRBJ1-3, is DAGVTQSPTHLIKTRGQQVTLRCSPKSGHDTVSWYQQALGQGPQFIFQYYEEEERQRGNFPDRFSGHQFPNYSSELNVNALLLGDSALYLCASSLTGTGNSGNTIYFGEGSWLTVV.

The V and J genes are TRBV5-6 and TRBJ1-5; TRBD1 is a possible D gene (5 bases). The CDR3 is made up of 14 amino acids. V was shortened by 4 bases and J by 6 bases, with 14 bases between the two germline ends. Germline values: CDR1 SGHDT, CDR2 YYEEEE. CDR3 bases: TGTGCCAGCAGCCCTAAAGGGGTACTTCAGCCCCAGCATTTT. This translates into CASSPKGVLQPQHF.

This rearrangement joins TRBV19 to TRBJ2-2; 8 positions match TRBD2. Looked up from germline, CDR1 is LNHDA and CDR2 is SQIVND (reference sequence). This CDR3 region has 14 residues. The trim removed 10 bases at V and 2 bases at J, leaving 6 bases unmatched. CDR3 DNA: TGTGCCACCACCCGGGGGGGAAACACCGGGGAGCTGTTTTTT. Protein sequence: CATTRGGNTGELFF.

The V gene is TRBV5-4, the J gene TRBJ2-5; 10 bases are a match to TRBD2. Germline V gives CDR1 SGHNT, CDR2 YYREEE (reference sequence). V trimming: 0 bases; J trimming: 2 bases; junction bases outside the gene matches: 4. The CDR3 consists of 16 residues. CDR3 coding DNA: TGTGCCAGCAGCTTGGGACTAGCGGGCCAACAAGAGACCCAGTACTTC. Its translation is CASSLGLAGQQETQYF.

The chain links TRBV7-9 to TRBJ2-1, with a weak D call TRBD1 (5 bases). The V end was cut by 3 bases, the J end by 5 bases, with 8 bases between. Per germline, CDR1 SEHNR and CDR2 FQNEAQ (reference sequence). This CDR3 has 13 residues. The CDR3 loop is CASSFGANNEQFF. In DNA, the CDR3 is TGTGCCAGCAGCTTTGGGGCCAACAATGAGCAGTTCTTC.

The chain uses TRBV9 and TRBJ1-3; D is undetermined. Trimming pared 0 bases from V and 1 base from J, leaving 5 bases between. CDR1 SGDLS and CDR2 YYNGEE come from the germline V gene. The CDR3 is made up of 14 amino acids. The CDR3 loop reads CASSVGSSGNTIYF. Here the CDR3 DNA reads TGTGCCAGCAGCGTAGGTAGTTCTGGAAACACCATATATTTT.

The chain has TRBV12-3 or TRBV12-4 and TRBJ1-2; 10 bases agree with TRBD1. Germline trimming cut 10 bases from V and 6 bases from J; bases unmatched to any gene: 8. The CDR3 spans 13 residues. The CDR3: CATSGQGYDGYTF. CDR3 sequence (DNA): TGTGCCACCTCGGGACAGGGGTACGATGGCTACACCTTC.

The genes are TRBV29-1 and TRBJ1-1; D might be TRBD1 (5 bases). Per the germline V gene, CDR1 is SQVTM and CDR2 is ANQGSEA. V dropped 7 bases and J dropped 3 bases, with 21 bases sitting between them. The CDR3 has 15 residues. This CDR3 reads CSESPPGLADTEAFF. The CDR3 nucleotides read TGCAGCGAATCACCCCCGGGACTGGCGGACACTGAAGCTTTCTTT.

The rearrangement uses TRBV15 and TRBJ2-3, with D possibly TRBD2 on 7 matching bases. V lost 1 base and J 4 bases, leaving 12 bases between the germline ends. The CDR3 has 15 amino acids. The germline V gene has CDR1 LNHNV and CDR2 YYDKDF (reference sequence). The CDR3 nucleotides are TGTGCCACCAGCAGAGCGAGGGGGGGGCCAGATACGCAGTATTTT. Translated, it gives CATSRARGGPDTQYF. Full variable domain (remainder filled in from reference TRBV15 and TRBJ2-3): DAMVIQNPRYQVTQFGKPVTLSCSQTLNHNVMYWYQQKSSQAPKLLFHYYDKDFNNEADTPDNFQSRRPNTSFCFLDIRSPGLGDTAMYLCATSRARGGPDTQYFGPGTRLTVL.

The chain is built from TRBV4-3 and TRBJ1-2; 7 bases line up with TRBD1. CDR3 length equals 14 residues. The V gene's germline CDR1 is LGHNA and CDR2 YSLEER. J was trimmed by 2 bases and V by 4 bases; bases with no gene match: 4. The CDR3 nucleotides read TGCGCCAGCAGCCGGACGGACAGGAACTATGGCTACACCTTC. This translates into CASSRTDRNYGYTF.

This chain connects TRBV18 to TRBJ1-2; TRBD1 aligns across 9 bases. V lost 3 bases to trimming and J lost 5 bases; unmatched junction nucleotides: 4. The CDR3 length is 14 residues. Germline CDR1 and CDR2: KGHSH and LQKENI. CDR3 DNA sequence: TGTGCCAGCTCACCGGGACAGGGCGTTTATGGCTACACCTTC. This codes for CASSPGQGVYGYTF.

The chain has TRBV12-3 or TRBV12-4 and TRBJ1-2; tentative D call: TRBD1 (5 bases). V lost 3 bases and J lost 1, with 6 bases in between. The CDR3 runs 13 residues. CDR3 region: CASSFRGNYGYTF. CDR3 bases: TGTGCCAGCAGTTTTAGGGGTAACTATGGCTACACCTTC.